This TCR beta chain stems from a study of identical twins. Details on this clonotype: At one of its ends the junction is not consistent with the germline gene, which may arise from a read error.

The CDR3 is 15 residues long. Per germline, CDR1 MNHNS and CDR2 SASEGT. TCRdb analysed the 5' RACE reads with MiXCR anew, one entry per CDR3 protein. The sample shows roughly 1.6 million distinct CDR3 sequences, more than 30% of them seen only once. Sequencing input: cord blood. V gene TRBV6-1 combines with J gene TRBJ2-7; D is possibly TRBD2 (6 bases). This clonotype originated in a newborn girl in good health. The CDR3 nucleotides are TGTGCCAGCTGTGACGAACGGGAGATAACCTACGAGCAGTACTTC. This translates into CASCDEREITYEQYF.